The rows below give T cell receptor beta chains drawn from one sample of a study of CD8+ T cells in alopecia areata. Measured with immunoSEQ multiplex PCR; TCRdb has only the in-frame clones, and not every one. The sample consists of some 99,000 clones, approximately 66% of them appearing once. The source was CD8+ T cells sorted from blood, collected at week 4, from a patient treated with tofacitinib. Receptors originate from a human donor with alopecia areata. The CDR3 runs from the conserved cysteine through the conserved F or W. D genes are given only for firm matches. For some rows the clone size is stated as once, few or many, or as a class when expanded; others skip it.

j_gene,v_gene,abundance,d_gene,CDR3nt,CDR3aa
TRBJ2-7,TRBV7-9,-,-,TGTGCCAGCAGCCCCCCTAGGGGACACGAGCAGTACTTC,CASSPPRGHEQYF
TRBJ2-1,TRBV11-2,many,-,TGTGCCAGCAGCTTAGTGGTCCTGCCTTCAGAGCAGTTCTTC,CASSLVVLPSEQFF
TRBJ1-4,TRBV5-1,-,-,TGCGCCAGCAGCTGGACCTCGCTGACAGCAACTAATGAAAAACTGTTTTTT,CASSWTSLTATNEKLFF
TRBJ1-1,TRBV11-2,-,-,TGTGCCAGCAGCCCTTACTCAGGAGGGATGAACACTGAAGCTTTCTTT,CASSPYSGGMNTEAFF
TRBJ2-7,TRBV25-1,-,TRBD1,TGTGCCAGCAGTGAATTAAGACAGGGGCTATACGAGCAGTACTTC,CASSELRQGLYEQYF
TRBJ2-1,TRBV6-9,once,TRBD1,TGTGCCAGCCATCCGGGGACAGGGGGCAACAATGAGCAGTTCTTC,CASHPGTGGNNEQFF
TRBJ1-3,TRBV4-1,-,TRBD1,TGCGCCAGCGGCCAGGATCAGGGGGTCTCTGGAAACACCATATATTTT,CASGQDQGVSGNTIYF
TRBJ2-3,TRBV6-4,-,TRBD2,TGTGCCAGCAGTGACGGGGGACTAGCCGCAGATACGCAGTATTTT,CASSDGGLAADTQYF
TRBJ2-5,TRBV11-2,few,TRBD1,TGTGCCAGCAGCGAACAGACAGGGGGTCAAGCAAGTCCCCAGTACTTC,CASSEQTGGQASPQYF
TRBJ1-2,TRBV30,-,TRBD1,TGTGCCTGGAGTACAGGGGCTTGGGGCTACACCTTC,CAWSTGAWGYTF
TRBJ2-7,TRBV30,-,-,TGTGCCTGGAGTGCAACGCTCGGCGAGCAGTACTTC,CAWSATLGEQYF
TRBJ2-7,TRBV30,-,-,TGTGCCTGGATGAGGGACGGCTACGAGCAGTACTTC,CAWMRDGYEQYF
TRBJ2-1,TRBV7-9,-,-,TGTGCCAGCAGCCTTTCTGCCCATTCATCCAATGAGCAGTTCTTC,CASSLSAHSSNEQFF
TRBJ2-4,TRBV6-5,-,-,TGTGCCAGCAGTTCGAACGGCGGAGCTCCTACAAACATTCAGTACTTC,CASSSNGGAPTNIQYF
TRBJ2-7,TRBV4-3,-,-,TGCGCCAGCAGCCAAGATTACGCCGCGACCACGCACTACGAGCAGTACTTC,CASSQDYAATTHYEQYF
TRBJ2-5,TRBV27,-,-,TGTGCCAGCAGTCCCCCTACGAGTCTAGAGACCCAGTACTTC,CASSPPTSLETQYF
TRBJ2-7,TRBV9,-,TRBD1,TGTGCCAGCAGCGTACAGGGACAGGGAACCTACGAGCAGTACTTC,CASSVQGQGTYEQYF
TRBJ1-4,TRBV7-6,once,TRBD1,TGTGCCAGCAGCTTAGGAGGGACAGGGGCACCTAATGAAAAACTGTTTTTT,CASSLGGTGAPNEKLFF
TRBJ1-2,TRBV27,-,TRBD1,TGTGCCAGCAGTCCCGCCCCGACAGGGACCTATGGCTACACCTTC,CASSPAPTGTYGYTF
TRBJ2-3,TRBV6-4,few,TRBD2,TGTGCCAGCAGTGAGACTAGCGGGAGTGTGACAGATACGCAGTATTTT,CASSETSGSVTDTQYF
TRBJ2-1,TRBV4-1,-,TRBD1,TGCGCCAGCAGCTCCGGGACAGGGTCCTACAATGAGCAGTTCTTC,CASSSGTGSYNEQFF
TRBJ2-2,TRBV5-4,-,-,TGTGCCAGCAGAATAGGAACCGGGGAGCTGTTTTTT,CASRIGTGELFF
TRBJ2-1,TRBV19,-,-,TGTGCCAGTAGTATTAGTTCCTACAATGAGCAGTTCTTC,CASSISSYNEQFF
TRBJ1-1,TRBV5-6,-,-,TGTGCCAGCAGCTTGATTCAGAGGGCGTGGAACACTGAAGCTTTCTTT,CASSLIQRAWNTEAFF
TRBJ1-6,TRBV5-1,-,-,TGCGCCAGCAGCTTGGCCGAGGGTGAGATGAGCTCCTATAATTCACCCCTCCACTTT,CASSLAEGEMSSYNSPLHF
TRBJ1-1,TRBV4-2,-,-,TGTGCCAGCAGCCAAGATGAGGGAGTCACTGAAGCTTTCTTT,CASSQDEGVTEAFF
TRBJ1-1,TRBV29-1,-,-,TGCAGCGTTGAAGATTGGACCCTTGCCCTGGACACTGAAGCTTTCTTT,CSVEDWTLALDTEAFF
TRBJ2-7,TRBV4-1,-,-,TGCGCCAGCAGCCAAGATTACGGGCCTCTTTTCCCCTACTTC,CASSQDYGPLFPYF
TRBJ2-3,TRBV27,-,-,TGTGCCAGCAGTTTAGTGGCTAGAAAGGGTGTGGATACGCAGTATTTT,CASSLVARKGVDTQYF
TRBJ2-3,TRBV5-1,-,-,TGCGCCAGCAGCGGCCGGGACGGACTCACAGATACGCAGTATTTT,CASSGRDGLTDTQYF
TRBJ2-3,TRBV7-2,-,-,TGTGCCAGCAGAAGAGGACCGGGAGCGGCAGATACGCAGTATTTT,CASRRGPGAADTQYF
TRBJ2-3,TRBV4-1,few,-,TGCGCCAGCAGCCAAGTCTTCCCTGGGGGCACAGATACGCAGTATTTT,CASSQVFPGGTDTQYF
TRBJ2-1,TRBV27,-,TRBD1,TGTGCCAGCAGTCTCTTTTCGACAGGGGACAATGAGCAGTTCTTC,CASSLFSTGDNEQFF
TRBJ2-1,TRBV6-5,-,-,TGTGCCAGCAGTTACGAAGGGGAGCAGTTCTTC,CASSYEGEQFF
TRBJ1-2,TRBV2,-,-,TGTGCCAGCAACCCGGGGGGGCCCTATGGCTACACCTTC,CASNPGGPYGYTF
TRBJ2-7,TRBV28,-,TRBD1,TGTGCCAGCAGTTTGGGGACAGGCCCAGACGAGCAGTACTTC,CASSLGTGPDEQYF
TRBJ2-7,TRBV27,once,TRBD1,TGTGCCAGCGGTCCTCGGACAGGGGTCTACGAGCAGTACTTC,CASGPRTGVYEQYF
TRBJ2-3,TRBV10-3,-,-,TGTGCCATCAGTGAGTCGGCCCCCAGGGTTGGGGATACGCAGTATTTT,CAISESAPRVGDTQYF
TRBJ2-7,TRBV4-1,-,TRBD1,TGCGCCAGCAGCCCGGGGACAGGGGGGTTCTACGAGCAGTACTTC,CASSPGTGGFYEQYF
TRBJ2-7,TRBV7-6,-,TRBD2,TGTGCCAGCAGCCATACAGCGGGATCCTCCTACGAGCAGTACTTC,CASSHTAGSSYEQYF
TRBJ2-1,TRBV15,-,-,TGTGCCACCAGCAGAGATTCGGGCAATGAGCAGTTCTTC,CATSRDSGNEQFF
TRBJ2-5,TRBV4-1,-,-,TGCGCCAGCAGCCCGAGCCGGGGGGCAGAGACCCAGTACTTC,CASSPSRGAETQYF
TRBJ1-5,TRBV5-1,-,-,TGCGCCAGCAGCCCAACGGGGGTTTGGAATCAGCCCCAGCATTTT,CASSPTGVWNQPQHF
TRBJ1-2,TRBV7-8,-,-,TGTGCCAGCAGCTCACTGGGTCCTCTCCAGACGGCCTGCTTC,CASSSLGPLQTACF
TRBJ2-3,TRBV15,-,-,TGTGCCACCAGCAGAGAGGCATTAACTAGCACAGATACGCAGTATTTT,CATSREALTSTDTQYF
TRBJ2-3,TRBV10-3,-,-,TGTGCCATCAGTGAGGACGTAGCAGATACGCAGTATTTT,CAISEDVADTQYF
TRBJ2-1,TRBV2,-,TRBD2,TGTGCCAACCCAGGGACTAGCGGGGTCTACAATGAGCAGTTCTTC,CANPGTSGVYNEQFF
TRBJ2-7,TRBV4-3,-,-,TGCGCCAGCAGCCAAGAATTGGGGGGGCCTAACGAGCAGTACTTC,CASSQELGGPNEQYF
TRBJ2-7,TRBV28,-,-,TGTGCCAGCAATGGTAGGGGCTCCAACTCCTACGAGCAGTACTTC,CASNGRGSNSYEQYF
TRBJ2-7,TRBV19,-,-,TGTGCCAGTAGTTCCCAGGGTAACTCCTACGAGCAGTACTTC,CASSSQGNSYEQYF
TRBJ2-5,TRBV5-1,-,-,TGCGCCAGCAGCTTGGCGGACAGCTACCAAGAGACCCAGTACTTC,CASSLADSYQETQYF
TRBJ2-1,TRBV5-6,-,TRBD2,TGTGCCAGCAGCTTTTGGACTAGCGGGGATGAAGATGAGCAGTTCTTC,CASSFWTSGDEDEQFF
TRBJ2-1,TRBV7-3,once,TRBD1,TGTGCCAGCAGCCCGGAGAGACAGGGGGTCAGTGAGCAGTTCTTC,CASSPERQGVSEQFF
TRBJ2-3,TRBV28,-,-,TGTGCCACCCTCCCCGGGTTCCTCTCAAGCACAGATACGCAGTATTTT,CATLPGFLSSTDTQYF
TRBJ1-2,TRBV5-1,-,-,TGCGCCAGCAGCTTGGCCAACACGGTCTACACCTTC,CASSLANTVYTF
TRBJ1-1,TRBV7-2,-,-,TGTGCCAGCAGCTTGGAGCTAAACACTGAAGCTTTCTTT,CASSLELNTEAFF
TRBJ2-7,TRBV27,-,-,TGTGCCAGCAGTTACGGGACTTTCTACGAGCAGTACTTC,CASSYGTFYEQYF
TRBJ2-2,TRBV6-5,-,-,TGTGCCAGCAGTTGGGGTGGCGGGGAGCTGTTTTTT,CASSWGGGELFF
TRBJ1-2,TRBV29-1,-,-,TGCAGCGTTGTCCTCCTTGGGGAGGGCTATGGCTACACCTTC,CSVVLLGEGYGYTF